This TCR beta chain is drawn from a study of T-cell memory formation after mild COVID-19. TCRdb recomputed calls from the 5' RACE reads with MiXCR, one row per CDR3 protein. The table records 110,000 or so distinct CDR3 sequences, 22% of them present only once. The CDR3 sequence is 14 residues long. Trimming took off 4 bases at V and 4 bases at J, with 14 bases between the two ends. Looked up from germline, CDR1 is SQVTM and CDR2 is ANQGSEA. This clonotype turned up a few times. The sequence came from a man younger than 35 who had mild COVID-19 (a few samples of this study predate the infection). Cell type and time point are not known. Sample: PBMCs or a T cell subset sorted from them (not recorded which). The chain uses TRBV29-1 and TRBJ1-3; no definite D call. CDR3 loop: CSVVKESDGNTIYF. As DNA, the CDR3 is TGCAGCGTTGTAAAGGAGTCGGACGGAAACACCATATATTTT.